This T cell receptor beta chain was obtained from a study of T cell clonotyping in hematopoietic cell transplantation. Study observations and caveats: At the given depth, recipient repertoires were over 97% de novo clonotypes.

Profiling relied on immunoSEQ multiplex PCR, and the TCRdb table lists in-frame clones only, not all of them. Among 9,500 to 13,000 clones, nearly 90% were seen once, and the ten largest hold approximately 15%. A remark on this clone: Antigen unknown.

Recipients were bled about 28 days pretransplant and at posttransplant days 30, 100, 180. The CDR3 spans 18 residues. Germline-derived CDR1 and CDR2 are SEHNR and FQNEAQ (reference sequence). Trimming stripped 4 bases from V and 1 base from J, with 19 bases between. This TCR was recovered from a female patient in her 60s who had an allogeneic stem cell transplant from an unrelated donor, so the T cells may come from the graft donor. Some clones in this sample may be carry-over from other donors' samples. The source was PBMCs, collected 100 days after allogeneic stem cell transplant. The chain uses TRBV7-9 and TRBJ1-4, with D possibly being TRBD1 (5 bases). CDR3 amino acids: CASSSSGRGGRTNEKLFF. The CDR3 bases are TGTGCCAGCAGCTCATCCGGGCGGGGGGGGAGAACTAATGAAAAACTGTTTTTT.